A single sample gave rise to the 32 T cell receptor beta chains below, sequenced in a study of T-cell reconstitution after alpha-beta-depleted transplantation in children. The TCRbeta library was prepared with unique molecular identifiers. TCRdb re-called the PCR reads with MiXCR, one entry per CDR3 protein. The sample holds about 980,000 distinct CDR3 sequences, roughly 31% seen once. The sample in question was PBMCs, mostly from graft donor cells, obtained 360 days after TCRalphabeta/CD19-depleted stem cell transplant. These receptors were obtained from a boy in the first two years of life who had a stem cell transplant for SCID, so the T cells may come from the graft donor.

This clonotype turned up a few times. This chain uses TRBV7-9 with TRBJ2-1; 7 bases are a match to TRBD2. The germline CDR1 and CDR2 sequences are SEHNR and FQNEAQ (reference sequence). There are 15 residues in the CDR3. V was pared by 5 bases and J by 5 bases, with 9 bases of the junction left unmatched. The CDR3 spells CASSRGGGFNNEQFF. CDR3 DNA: TGTGCCAGCAGCCGCGGGGGTGGGTTCAACAATGAGCAGTTCTTC.

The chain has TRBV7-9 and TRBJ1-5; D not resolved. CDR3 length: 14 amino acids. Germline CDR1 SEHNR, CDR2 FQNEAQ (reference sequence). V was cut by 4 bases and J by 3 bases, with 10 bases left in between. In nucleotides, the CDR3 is TGTGCCAGCAGCTATGACGGCCTCAATCAGCCCCAGCATTTT. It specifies CASSYDGLNQPQHF.

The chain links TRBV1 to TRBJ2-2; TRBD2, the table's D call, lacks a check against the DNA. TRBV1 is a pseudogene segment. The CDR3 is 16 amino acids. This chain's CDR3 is CTSSQETGPFGGELFF. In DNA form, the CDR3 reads TGCACCAGCAGCCAAGAGACAGGGCCCTTCGGCGGGGAGCTGTTTTTT.

The CDR3: CSVFDPDIATFF. The DNA of the CDR3 is TGCAGCGTTTTCGACCCGGACATCGCCACGTTCTTC. This chain uses TRBV29-1 with TRBJ2-1; possibly TRBD1 for D (5 bases). This CDR3 comprises 12 residues. CDR1 and CDR2 from the germline V gene are SQVTM and ANQGSEA. Trimming stripped 5 bases from V and 15 bases from J, with 20 bases between.

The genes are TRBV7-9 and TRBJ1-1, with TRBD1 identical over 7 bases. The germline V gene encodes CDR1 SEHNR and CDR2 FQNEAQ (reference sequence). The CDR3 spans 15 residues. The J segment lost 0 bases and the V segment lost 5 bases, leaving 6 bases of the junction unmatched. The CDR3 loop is CASSLRDSLNTEAFF. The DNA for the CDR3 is TGTGCCAGCAGCCTTCGGGACAGTTTGAACACTGAAGCTTTCTTT. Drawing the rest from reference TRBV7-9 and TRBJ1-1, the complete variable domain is DTGVSQNPRHKITKRGQNVTFRCDPISEHNRLYWYRQTLGQGPEFLTYFQNEAQLEKSRLLSDRFSAERPKGSFSTLEIQRTEQGDSAMYLCASSLRDSLNTEAFFGQGTRLTVV.

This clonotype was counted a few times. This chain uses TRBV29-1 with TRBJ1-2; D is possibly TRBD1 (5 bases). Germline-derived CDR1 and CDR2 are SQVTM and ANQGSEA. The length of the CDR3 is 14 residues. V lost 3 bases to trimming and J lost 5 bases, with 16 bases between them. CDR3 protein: CSVESKGSYYGYTF. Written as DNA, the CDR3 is TGCAGCGTTGAGAGCAAGGGGTCATATTATGGCTACACCTTC. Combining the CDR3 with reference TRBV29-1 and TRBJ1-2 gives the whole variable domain SAVISQKPSRDICQRGTSLTIQCQVDSQVTMMFWYRQQPGQSLTLIATANQGSEATYESGFVIDKFPISRPNLTFSTLTVSNMSPEDSSIYLCSVESKGSYYGYTFGSGTRLTVV.

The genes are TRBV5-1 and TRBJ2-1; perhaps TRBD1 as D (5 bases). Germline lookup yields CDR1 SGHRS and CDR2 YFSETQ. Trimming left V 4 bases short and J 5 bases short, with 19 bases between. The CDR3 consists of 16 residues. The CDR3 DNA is TGCGCCAGCAGCGTGAGTGGTGGTCCAGGGAACAATGAGCAGTTCTTC. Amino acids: CASSVSGGPGNNEQFF. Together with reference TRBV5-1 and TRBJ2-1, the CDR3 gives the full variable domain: KAGVTQTPRYLIKTRGQQVTLSCSPISGHRSVSWYQQTPGQGLQFLFEYFSETQRNKGNFPGRFSGRQFSNSRSEMNVSTLELGDSALYLCASSVSGGPGNNEQFFGPGTRLTVL.

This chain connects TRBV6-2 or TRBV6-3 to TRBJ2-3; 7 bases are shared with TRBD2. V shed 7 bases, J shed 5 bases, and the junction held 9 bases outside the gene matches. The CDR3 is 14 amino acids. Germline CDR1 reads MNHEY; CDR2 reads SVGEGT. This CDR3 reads CASTKGLAEDTQYF. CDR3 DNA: TGTGCCAGCACAAAGGGGCTAGCGGAAGATACGCAGTATTTT.

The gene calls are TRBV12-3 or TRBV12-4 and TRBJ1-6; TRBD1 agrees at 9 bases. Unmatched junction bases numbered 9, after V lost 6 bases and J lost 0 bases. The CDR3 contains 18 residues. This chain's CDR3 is CASRSRTGASSYNSPLHF. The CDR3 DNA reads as TGTGCCAGCAGATCCAGGACAGGGGCAAGCTCCTATAATTCACCCCTCCACTTT.

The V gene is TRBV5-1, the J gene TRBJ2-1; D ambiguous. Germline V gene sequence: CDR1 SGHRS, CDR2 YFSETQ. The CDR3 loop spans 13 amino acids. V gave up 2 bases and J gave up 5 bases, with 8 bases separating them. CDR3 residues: CASSFRVNNEQFF. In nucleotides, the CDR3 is TGCGCCAGCAGCTTTCGGGTGAACAATGAGCAGTTCTTC.

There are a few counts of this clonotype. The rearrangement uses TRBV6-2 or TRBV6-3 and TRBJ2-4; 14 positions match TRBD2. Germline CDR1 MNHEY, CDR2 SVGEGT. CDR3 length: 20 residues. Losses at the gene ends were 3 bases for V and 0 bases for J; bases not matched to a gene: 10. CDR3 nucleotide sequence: TGTGCCAGCAGTTATGCCTCGGGGACTAGCGGGAGTTTAGCCAAAAACATTCAGTACTTC. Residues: CASSYASGTSGSLAKNIQYF.

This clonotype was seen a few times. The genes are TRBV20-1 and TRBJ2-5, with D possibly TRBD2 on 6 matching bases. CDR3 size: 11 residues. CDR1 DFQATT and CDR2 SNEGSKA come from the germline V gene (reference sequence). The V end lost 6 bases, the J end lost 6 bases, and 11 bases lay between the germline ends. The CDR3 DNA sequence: TGCAGTGCGGGAGGCCTAAAGACCCAGTACTTC. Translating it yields CSAGGLKTQYF.

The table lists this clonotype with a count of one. This CDR3 is CASSQGLAGGPGEQYF. In DNA form, the CDR3 reads TGCGCCAGCAGCCAAGGACTAGCGGGGGGGCCGGGGGAGCAGTACTTC. The chain joins TRBV4-3 to TRBJ2-7, with 14 bases aligning to TRBD2. The CDR3 has 16 amino acids. The germline gives CDR1 LGHNA, CDR2 YSLEER. V lost 1 base and J lost 7; bases outside the gene matches: 6.

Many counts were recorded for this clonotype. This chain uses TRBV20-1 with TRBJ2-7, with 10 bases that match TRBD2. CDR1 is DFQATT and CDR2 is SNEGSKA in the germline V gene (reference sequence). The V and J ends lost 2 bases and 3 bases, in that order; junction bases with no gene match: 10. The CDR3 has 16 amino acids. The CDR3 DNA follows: TGCAGTGCTAGACTCGCTAGGGGGACTAGCGTCTACGAGCAGTACTTC. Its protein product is CSARLARGTSVYEQYF.

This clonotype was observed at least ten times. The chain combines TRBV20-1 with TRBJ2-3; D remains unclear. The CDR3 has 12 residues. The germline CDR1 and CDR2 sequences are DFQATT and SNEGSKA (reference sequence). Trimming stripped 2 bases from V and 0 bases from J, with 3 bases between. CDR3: CSARRSTDTQYF. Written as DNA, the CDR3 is TGCAGTGCTAGAAGGAGCACAGATACGCAGTATTTT.

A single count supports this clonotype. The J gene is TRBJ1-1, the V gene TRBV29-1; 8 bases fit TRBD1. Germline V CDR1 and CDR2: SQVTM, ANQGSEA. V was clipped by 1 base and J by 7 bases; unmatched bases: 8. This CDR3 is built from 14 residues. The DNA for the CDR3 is TGCAGCGTTGAAGCTCGGACAGGGCACCTTGAAGCTTTCTTT. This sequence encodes CSVEARTGHLEAFF.

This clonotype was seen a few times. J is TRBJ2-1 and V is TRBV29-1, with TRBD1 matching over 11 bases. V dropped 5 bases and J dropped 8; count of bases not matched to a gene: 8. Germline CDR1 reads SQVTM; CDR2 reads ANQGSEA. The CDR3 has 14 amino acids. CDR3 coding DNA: TGCAGCGTTCCGGGACAGGGGGGGTGGGATGAGCAGTTCTTC. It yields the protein CSVPGQGGWDEQFF.

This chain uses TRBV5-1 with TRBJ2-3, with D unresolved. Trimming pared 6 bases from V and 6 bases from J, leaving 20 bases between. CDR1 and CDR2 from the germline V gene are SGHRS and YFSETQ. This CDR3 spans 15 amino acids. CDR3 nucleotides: TGCGCCAGCATTGACGGTTCTCCAAATACTGATACGCAGTATTTT. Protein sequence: CASIDGSPNTDTQYF.

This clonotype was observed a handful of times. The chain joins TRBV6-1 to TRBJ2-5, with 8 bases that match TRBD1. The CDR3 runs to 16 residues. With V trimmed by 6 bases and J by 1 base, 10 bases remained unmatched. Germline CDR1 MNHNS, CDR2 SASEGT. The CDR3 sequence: CASSLTDRDPQETQYF. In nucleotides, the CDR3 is TGTGCCAGCAGCCTCACGGACAGGGATCCCCAAGAGACCCAGTACTTC.

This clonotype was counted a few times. Here the CDR3 reads CASSPGLAGPGIVYEQYF. In DNA, the CDR3 is TGCGCCAGCAGCCCTGGACTAGCGGGGCCTGGGATTGTCTACGAGCAGTACTTC. The chain combines TRBV5-1 with TRBJ2-7; 12 bases are a match to TRBD2. Germline CDR1 SGHRS, CDR2 YFSETQ. V was pared by 4 bases and J by 3 bases, with 14 bases of the junction left unmatched. This CDR3 is built from 18 residues.

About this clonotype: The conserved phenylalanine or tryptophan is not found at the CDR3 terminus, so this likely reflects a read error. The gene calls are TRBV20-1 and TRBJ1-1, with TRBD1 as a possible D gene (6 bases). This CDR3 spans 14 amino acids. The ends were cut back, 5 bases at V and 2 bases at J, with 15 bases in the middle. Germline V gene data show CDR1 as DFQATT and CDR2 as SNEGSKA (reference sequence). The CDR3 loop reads CSAREGHLNTEAFY. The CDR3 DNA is TGCAGTGCTCGTGAGGGACACCTTAACACTGAAGCTTTCTAT.

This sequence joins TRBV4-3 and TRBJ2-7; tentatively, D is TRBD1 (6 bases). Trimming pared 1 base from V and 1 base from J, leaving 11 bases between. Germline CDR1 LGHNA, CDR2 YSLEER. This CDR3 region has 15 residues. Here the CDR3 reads CASSQARDISYEQYF. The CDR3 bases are TGCGCCAGCAGCCAAGCCAGGGACATTTCCTACGAGCAGTACTTC.

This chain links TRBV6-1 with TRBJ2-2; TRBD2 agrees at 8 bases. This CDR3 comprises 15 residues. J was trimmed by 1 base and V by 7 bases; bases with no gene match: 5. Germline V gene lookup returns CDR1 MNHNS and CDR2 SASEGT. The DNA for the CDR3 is TGTGCCAGCAATAGGCTAGCGGGGAACACCGGGGAGCTGTTTTTT. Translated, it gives CASNRLAGNTGELFF.

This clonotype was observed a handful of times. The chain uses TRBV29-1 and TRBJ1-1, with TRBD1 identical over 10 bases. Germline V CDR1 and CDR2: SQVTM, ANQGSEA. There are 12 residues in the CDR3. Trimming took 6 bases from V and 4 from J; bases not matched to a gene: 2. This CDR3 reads CSVGQGFTEAFF. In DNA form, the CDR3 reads TGCAGCGTGGGACAGGGGTTCACTGAAGCTTTCTTT.

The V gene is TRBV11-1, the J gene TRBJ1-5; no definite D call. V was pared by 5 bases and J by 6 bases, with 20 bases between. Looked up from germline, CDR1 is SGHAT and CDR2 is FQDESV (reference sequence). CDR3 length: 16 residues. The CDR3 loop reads CASSGTGPISAQPQHF. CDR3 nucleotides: TGTGCCAGCAGCGGAACCGGGCCGATCTCCGCTCAGCCCCAGCATTTT.

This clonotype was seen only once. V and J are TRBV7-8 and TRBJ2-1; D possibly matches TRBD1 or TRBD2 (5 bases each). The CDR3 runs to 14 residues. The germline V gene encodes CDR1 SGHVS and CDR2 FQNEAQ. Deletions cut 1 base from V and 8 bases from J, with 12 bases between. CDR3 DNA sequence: TGTGCCAGCAGCTTAGGAAACATGGGGGATGAGCAGTTCTTC. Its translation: CASSLGNMGDEQFF.

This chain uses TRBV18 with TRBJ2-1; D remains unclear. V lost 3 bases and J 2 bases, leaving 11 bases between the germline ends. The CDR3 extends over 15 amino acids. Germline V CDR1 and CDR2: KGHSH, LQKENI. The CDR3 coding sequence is TGTGCCAGCTCACCCCATAACTGGGCCTACAATGAGCAGTTCTTC. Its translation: CASSPHNWAYNEQFF.

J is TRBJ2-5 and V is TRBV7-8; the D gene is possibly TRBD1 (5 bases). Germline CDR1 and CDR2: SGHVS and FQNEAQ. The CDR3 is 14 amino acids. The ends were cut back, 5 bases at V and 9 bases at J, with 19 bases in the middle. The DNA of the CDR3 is TGTGCCAGCAGCACGCGGACAAGGTGGACGGCCCAGTACTTC. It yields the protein CASSTRTRWTAQYF.

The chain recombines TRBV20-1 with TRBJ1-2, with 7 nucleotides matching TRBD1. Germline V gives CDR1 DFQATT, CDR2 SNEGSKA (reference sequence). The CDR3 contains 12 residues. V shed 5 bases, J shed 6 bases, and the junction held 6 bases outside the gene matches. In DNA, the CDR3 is TGCAGTGCTCCAAGGGGGCGGGATGGCTACACCTTC. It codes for CSAPRGRDGYTF.

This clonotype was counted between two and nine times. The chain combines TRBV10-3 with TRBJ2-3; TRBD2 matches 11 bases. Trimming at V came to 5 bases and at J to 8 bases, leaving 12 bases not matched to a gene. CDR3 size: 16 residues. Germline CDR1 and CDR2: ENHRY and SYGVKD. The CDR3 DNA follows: TGTGCCATCAGTTCCCTAGCGGGGGGACCTACCGGTACGCAGTATTTT. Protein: CAISSLAGGPTGTQYF.

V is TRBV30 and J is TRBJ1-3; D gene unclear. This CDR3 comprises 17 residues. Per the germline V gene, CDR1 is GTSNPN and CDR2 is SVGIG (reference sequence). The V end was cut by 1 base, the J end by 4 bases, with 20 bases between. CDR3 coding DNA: TGTGCCTGGAGTGACCCGAGCTTGTGGGAGACGGGAAACACCATATATTTT. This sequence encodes CAWSDPSLWETGNTIYF.

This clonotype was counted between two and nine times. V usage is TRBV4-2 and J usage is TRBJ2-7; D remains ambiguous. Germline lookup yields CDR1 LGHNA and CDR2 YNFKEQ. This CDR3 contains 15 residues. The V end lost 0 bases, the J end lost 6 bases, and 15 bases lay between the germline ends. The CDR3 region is CASSQDLKGFGEQYF. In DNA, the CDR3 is TGTGCCAGCAGCCAAGATCTTAAAGGGTTCGGCGAGCAGTACTTC.